Below, 18 T cell receptor beta chains from the same sample are listed, as sequenced in a study of Graves' ophthalmopathy and Graves' hyperthyroidism. RNA transcripts were the source from which TCR beta CDR3 regions were amplified. Second-round multiplex PCR came after first-round RT-PCR with HTBI primers. Via MiXCR, TCRdb re-called the multiplex PCR reads, giving one row per CDR3 protein. The sample has roughly 36,000 distinct CDR3 sequences; roughly 49% are singletons. The sequenced sample consisted of peripheral blood. Receptors were obtained from an adult woman with stable Graves' hyperthyroidism.

The J gene is TRBJ1-2, the V gene TRBV10-3; 7 bases align to TRBD1. This CDR3 contains 11 residues. In germline, CDR1 is ENHRY, CDR2 SYGVKD. Losses at the gene ends were 7 bases for V and 8 bases for J; bases not matched to a gene: 4. CDR3 sequence: CAINPDRGYTF. CDR3 DNA sequence: TGTGCCATCAATCCGGACAGGGGCTACACCTTC.

V and J are TRBV11-2 and TRBJ1-2, with 7 bases lining up with TRBD1. The V gene's germline CDR1 is SGHAT and CDR2 FQNNGV. The CDR3 runs 14 residues. V lost 5 bases, J lost 5 bases, and 8 bases stayed unmatched. The CDR3: CASSPGTDPYGYTF. The CDR3 DNA follows: TGTGCCAGCAGCCCAGGGACAGATCCTTATGGCTACACCTTC.

This clonotype showed up many times. The chain carries TRBV6-1 and TRBJ2-6; D is uncertain. This CDR3 region has 14 residues. Per the germline V gene, CDR1 is MNHNS and CDR2 is SASEGT. V was clipped by 8 bases and J by 4 bases, with 12 bases between them. The CDR3 bases are TGTGCCAGCCTGCACAGACCCGGGGCCAACGTCCTGACTTTC. Its translation is CASLHRPGANVLTF.

Notes on this clonotype: This could be a read error, since a much larger clone is one nucleotide away. The rearrangement joins TRBV6-1 to TRBJ1-4; 7 positions agree with TRBD1. The germline V gene has CDR1 MNHNS and CDR2 SASEGT. The CDR3 runs to 16 residues. The CDR3 loop reads CASSVLRDSSNGKLFF. The CDR3 DNA is TGTGCCAGCAGCGTACTCCGGGACAGCTCGAATGGAAAACTGTTTTTT.

Concerning this clonotype itself: A junction boundary mismatches the germline segment, possibly from a read error. The CDR3: CAISRSPLLPQHF. The CDR3 bases are TGTGCCATCAGCCGTTCCCCCCTTCTGCCCCAGCATTTT. The chain uses TRBV5-4 and TRBJ1-5; D is uncertain. Germline CDR1 is SGHNT and CDR2 is YYREEE (reference sequence). The CDR3 spans 13 residues.

This clonotype was observed at least ten times. CDR3 residues: CASSLQGQDTGELFF. DNA of the CDR3: TGTGCCAGCAGCTTACAGGGGCAGGACACCGGGGAGCTGTTTTTT. This sequence joins TRBV7-6 and TRBJ2-2; a weak D match, TRBD1 (6 bases). The CDR3 covers 15 residues. CDR1 is SGHVS, CDR2 FNYEAQ, per germline. The germline V and J ends were trimmed by 2 bases and 3 bases, with 10 bases remaining between them.

This clonotype showed up many times. CDR3 bases: TGTGCCACCAGGGGGAGCGGGAGCTCCTACGAGCAGTACTTC. Translation gives CATRGSGSSYEQYF. The V gene is TRBV28, the J gene TRBJ2-7, with D maybe TRBD2 (8 bases). V was pared by 10 bases and J by 0 bases, with 16 bases between. The CDR3 loop spans 14 amino acids. Germline-derived CDR1 and CDR2 are MDHEN and SYDVKM.

This clonotype was detected many times. The CDR3 ends on some other residue instead of the conserved phenylalanine or tryptophan, so this is likely a read error. The chain is built from TRBV12-3 or TRBV12-4 and TRBJ1-1; D remains unclear. The CDR3 covers 12 residues. Trimming pared 1 base from V and 11 bases from J, leaving 11 bases between. CDR3 protein: CASSLGRQRAFL. CDR3 in DNA: TGTGCCAGCAGTTTAGGGCGGCAGCGCGCTTTCCTT.

The V call is TRBV10-3, the J call TRBJ1-4; TRBD1 might be the D (6 bases). Trimming took 3 bases from V and 12 from J, leaving 17 bases between them. The germline CDR1 and CDR2 sequences are ENHRY and SYGVKD. This CDR3 comprises 14 residues. The CDR3 DNA is TGTGCCATCAGTGACGACAGGTCGAGGAATCAACTGTTTTTT. Translated, it gives CAISDDRSRNQLFF.

About this clonotype itself: Sequence at one end of the junction differs from germline and may be a read error. This chain uses TRBV7-9 with TRBJ2-7, with 9 bases matching TRBD2. CDR1 is SEHNR, CDR2 FQNEAQ, per germline (reference sequence). This CDR3 contains 15 residues. The CDR3 coding sequence is TGCGCCAGCAGCCAAGAGATTAGCGGGAGTTACGAGCAGTACTTC. Protein sequence: CASSQEISGSYEQYF.

As concerns this clonotype: One end of the junction varies from germline; a read error may be responsible. The chain recombines TRBV5-1 with TRBJ1-5; D perhaps matches TRBD1 (6 bases). Germline lookup yields CDR1 SGHRS and CDR2 YFSETQ. CDR3 length equals 14 residues. The CDR3 loop is CASRGTVPSQPQHF. The CDR3 nucleotides are TGTGCCAGTAGGGGGACTGTACCTAGTCAGCCCCAGCATTTT.

This clonotype was seen a handful of times. The chain employs TRBV29-1 and TRBJ1-1; no definite D call. The CDR3 covers 10 residues. From germline, CDR1 is SQVTM and CDR2 ANQGSEA. Written as DNA, the CDR3 is TGCAGGCCCGGCGGCACTGAAGCTTTCTTT. As protein: CRPGGTEAFF.

The V call is TRBV9, the J call TRBJ2-5; 10 bases fit TRBD1. With V trimmed by 3 bases and J by 4 bases, 9 bases remained unmatched. This CDR3 spans 16 amino acids. Germline V gives CDR1 SGDLS, CDR2 YYNGEE. Here the CDR3 DNA reads TGTGCCAGCAGCGCAGATGGGACAGGGGACGTAGAGACCCAGTACTTC. Amino acids: CASSADGTGDVETQYF.

J is TRBJ1-1 and V is TRBV7-2; 8 bases align to TRBD1. The length of the CDR3 is 18 residues. V lost 1 base to trimming and J lost 4 bases; unmatched junction nucleotides: 14. Germline loops: CDR1 SGHTA, CDR2 FQGNSA. The CDR3 DNA is TGTGCCAGCAGCTTAGATGCCAGCAGCGCCACAGGGGGCACTGAAGCTTTCTTT. As protein: CASSLDASSATGGTEAFF.

This chain connects TRBV7-9 to TRBJ2-7, with 11 bases fitting TRBD1. The ends lost 4 bases at V and 2 bases at J; junction bases unmatched: 4. CDR3 length: 15 amino acids. Germline V lookup: CDR1 SEHNR, CDR2 FQNEAQ (reference sequence). The CDR3 here is CASSSPGQGAYEQYF. DNA of the CDR3: TGTGCCAGCAGCTCTCCGGGACAGGGGGCCTACGAGCAGTACTTC. The full variable domain, its missing parts supplied by reference TRBV7-9 and TRBJ2-7, is DTGVSQNPRHKITKRGQNVTFRCDPISEHNRLYWYRQTLGQGPEFLTYFQNEAQLEKSRLLSDRFSAERPKGSFSTLEIQRTEQGDSAMYLCASSSPGQGAYEQYFGPGTRLTVT.

This clonotype occurred many times. This sequence joins TRBV12-3 or TRBV12-4 and TRBJ1-1; D remains ambiguous. The ends were cut back, 3 bases at V and 0 bases at J, with 8 bases in the middle. The CDR3 covers 14 residues. CDR3 amino acids: CASSFGQVNTEAFF. DNA for the CDR3: TGTGCCAGCAGTTTCGGGCAGGTGAACACTGAAGCTTTCTTT.

This clonotype was recorded many times. This chain uses TRBV28 with TRBJ1-2; no definite D call. Deletions cut 3 bases from V and 3 bases from J, with 11 bases between. There are 14 residues in the CDR3. Germline V gene lookup returns CDR1 MDHEN and CDR2 SYDVKM. The CDR3 nucleotides are TGTGCCAGCAGTTTGTCAGGAATCTACTATGGCTACACCTTC. Protein sequence: CASSLSGIYYGYTF.

This clonotype showed up many times. This chain uses TRBV2 with TRBJ1-2; 10 nucleotides match TRBD1. Germline loops: CDR1 SNHLY, CDR2 FYNNEI. V shed 10 bases, J shed 2 bases, and the junction held 7 bases outside the gene matches. The CDR3 extends over 14 amino acids. CDR3 nucleotides: TGTGCCAAAAAGGGACAGGGGAGGAACTATGGCTACACCTTC. Translating gives CAKKGQGRNYGYTF.